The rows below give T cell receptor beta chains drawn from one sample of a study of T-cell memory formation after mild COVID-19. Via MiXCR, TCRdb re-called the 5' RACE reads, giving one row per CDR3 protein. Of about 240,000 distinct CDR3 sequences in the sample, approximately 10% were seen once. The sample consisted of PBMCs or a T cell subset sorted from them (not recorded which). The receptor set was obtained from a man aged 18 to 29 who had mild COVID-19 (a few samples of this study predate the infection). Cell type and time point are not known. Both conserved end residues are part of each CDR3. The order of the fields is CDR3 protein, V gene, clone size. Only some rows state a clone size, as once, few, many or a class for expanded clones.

CDR3 protein: CASSQDSGGAWETQYF; V gene: TRBV4-3; clone size: few
CDR3 protein: CASSFASGGVTSTDTQYF; V gene: TRBV12-3/TRBV12-4; clone size: NA
CDR3 protein: CASSQDGDGTDTQYF; V gene: TRBV3-1; clone size: few
CDR3 protein: CASRDPSGGKETQYF; V gene: TRBV28; clone size: few
CDR3 protein: CASSVAGTSGTQYF; V gene: TRBV9; clone size: NA
CDR3 protein: CASSDRDAEAFF; V gene: TRBV7-9; clone size: few
CDR3 protein: CATSDWQDNIGTDTQYF; V gene: TRBV24-1; clone size: few
CDR3 protein: CASSLSLHSAYNEQFF; V gene: TRBV12-3/TRBV12-4; clone size: many
CDR3 protein: CASSLARLAGDPTDTQYF; V gene: TRBV7-9; clone size: NA
CDR3 protein: CATSPGRGRGVTQYF; V gene: TRBV12-3/TRBV12-4; clone size: few
CDR3 protein: CASSLGGENYGYTF; V gene: TRBV7-2; clone size: many
CDR3 protein: CASSFPTGRANTEAFF; V gene: TRBV11-2; clone size: few
CDR3 protein: CASSSSRTSYEQYF; V gene: TRBV7-2; clone size: few
CDR3 protein: CASILVPGQGSGELFF; V gene: TRBV7-2; clone size: few
CDR3 protein: CASSGISLAGSPYNEQFF; V gene: TRBV5-1; clone size: many
CDR3 protein: CASSLGSRGVLTGELFF; V gene: TRBV7-7; clone size: few